This TCR beta chain appears in the sequencing data of a study of Tregs in tolerant kidney transplant recipients. Study-wide findings and caveats: No direct test of biological reproducibility was done here.

To note about this clone: Its target is not known.

Unstimulated regulatory T cells (CD4+CD25+CD127-), CD4+CD25- non-regulatory cells, CD4 and CD8 cells were FACS-sorted from thawed PBMCs. The repertoire was sequenced with immunoSEQ multiplex PCR; TCRdb's copy has only in-frame clones and lacks some. In the table there are about 240,000 clones, roughly 84% of which are singletons. V was trimmed by 6 bases and J by 2 bases, leaving 11 bases between them. The CDR3 is 13 residues long. Germline lookup yields CDR1 SQVTM and CDR2 ANQGSEA. The receptor comes from a human donor in good health. The sequenced material came from CD4+ T cells from blood. The genes are TRBV29-1 and TRBJ1-3; possibly TRBD1 for D (5 bases). CDR3 sequence reads: CSVSRGTGNTIYF. CDR3 in DNA: TGCAGCGTCTCAAGGGGAACTGGAAACACCATATATTTT.